This T cell receptor beta chain was documented in a study of post-analysis software for immune sequencing data. Study summary: The cohort encompassed relapsing-remitting, secondary progressive and progressive-relapsing multiple sclerosis disease courses.

With respect to this clonotype: Its antigen is currently unknown.

General study findings and limits: Patients had higher frequencies than controls of roughly 5 TRBV segments, including TRBV5-6, TRBV5-1 and TRBV20-1.

Researchers reported that TCR beta cDNA libraries carried unique molecular identifiers. TCRdb re-derived calls from the PCR reads in MiXCR, one entry per CDR3 protein. In the table there are roughly 730,000 distinct CDR3 sequences, less than 35% of which are singletons. V trimming: 4 bases; J trimming: 5 bases; junction bases outside the gene matches: 8. The CDR3 length is 14 residues. Germline lookup yields CDR1 SGHRS and CDR2 YFSETQ. The sequencing input was blood. The chain links TRBV5-1 to TRBJ2-5; the match to TRBD2 covers 7 bases. This receptor was identified in a girl between 10 and 17 years old with multiple sclerosis. This CDR3 reads CASSTGLVGETQYF. The DNA for the CDR3 is TGCGCCAGCAGCACCGGACTAGTGGGGGAGACCCAGTACTTC. Looking up the rest from reference TRBV5-1 and TRBJ2-5 gives the full variable domain: KAGVTQTPRYLIKTRGQQVTLSCSPISGHRSVSWYQQTPGQGLQFLFEYFSETQRNKGNFPGRFSGRQFSNSRSEMNVSTLELGDSALYLCASSTGLVGETQYFGPGTRLLVL.